Shown below are 25 T cell receptor beta chains from a single sample sequenced in a study of regulatory T cells in long-lasting Graves disease. Time point meaning: newly diagnosed GD, antithyroid drugs for less than 3 months. PBMC-extracted RNA yielded the TCR library. Building of the TCR beta libraries involved iRepertoire HTBI primers and Arm-PCR of CDR3 regions. MiXCR, run by TCRdb on the multiplex PCR reads, gives a single entry per CDR3 protein. The sample has roughly 380,000 distinct CDR3 sequences, over 15% seen once. These records were also assigned to another study, of T cells in Graves' hyperthyroidism and ophthalmopathy.

The specimen comprised peripheral blood mononuclear cells (PBMCs), sampled at new diagnosis, from a patient treated with antithyroid drugs. These receptors all stem from a man aged 35-49 years with Graves disease.

In its sample, this clonotype was seen many times. The chain carries TRBV20-1 and TRBJ2-2; D is uncertain. Germline V gives CDR1 DFQATT, CDR2 SNEGSKA (reference sequence). The germline V and J ends were trimmed by 0 bases and 6 bases, with 5 bases remaining between them. The length of the CDR3 is 12 residues. The chain's CDR3 is CSARDQAGELFF. DNA of the CDR3: TGCAGTGCTAGAGATCAGGCCGGGGAGCTGTTTTTT.

At least ten counts were recorded for this clonotype. The chain has TRBV5-4 and TRBJ1-1; D is possibly TRBD1 (5 bases). Germline assignment: CDR1 SGHNT and CDR2 YYREEE (reference sequence). V was trimmed by 4 bases and J by 4 bases, leaving 17 bases between them. The CDR3 runs 15 residues. CDR3 nucleotide sequence: TGTGCCAGCAGCCCTAGACAGCGAATTGGCACTGAAGCTTTCTTT. Translation gives CASSPRQRIGTEAFF.

The V gene is TRBV5-5, the J gene TRBJ1-4; no clear D. Germline lookup yields CDR1 SGHKS and CDR2 YYEKEE (reference sequence). The CDR3 length is 15 residues. V was cut by 2 bases and J by 8 bases, with 16 bases left in between. The CDR3: CASSFLDRPEEKLFF. The CDR3, as DNA: TGTGCCAGCAGCTTCCTCGACCGCCCGGAAGAAAAACTGTTTTTT.

The sample holds one count of this clonotype. This clone may be a read error of a much larger clone one base away. The gene calls are TRBV7-2 and TRBJ2-1; D may be TRBD1 or TRBD2 (5 bases each). The CDR3 spans 15 residues. Germline V gene lookup returns CDR1 SGHTA and CDR2 FQGNSA. V was shortened by 5 bases and J by 13 bases, with 24 bases between the two germline ends. The chain's CDR3 is CASSTAGTNQETQFF. As DNA, the CDR3 is TGTGCCAGCAGCACAGCCGGGACCAACCAAGAGACCCAGTTCTTC. Looking up the rest from reference TRBV7-2 and TRBJ2-1 gives the full variable domain: GAGVSQSPSNKVTEKGKDVELRCDPISGHTALYWYRQSLGQGLEFLIYFQGNSAPDKSGLPSDRFSAERTGGSVSTLTIQRTQQEDSAVYLCASSTAGTNQETQFFGPGTRLTVL.

With respect to this clonotype: This may stem from a read error, because a much larger clone lies one nucleotide away. This chain links TRBV11-3 with TRBJ2-1; D is unresolved. The CDR3 is 15 amino acids. Germline-derived CDR1 and CDR2 are SGHNT and YENEEA. The CDR3 loop reads CASSPWASKYNKQFF. The CDR3 bases are TGTGCCAGCAGCCCCTGGGCTTCTAAGTACAATAAGCAGTTCTTC.

Ten or more counts support this clonotype. The chain has TRBV2 and TRBJ1-1; a possible D gene is TRBD1 (5 bases). Trimming removed 7 bases at V and 8 bases at J, with 17 bases between. This CDR3 has 13 amino acids. Germline V gene lookup returns CDR1 SNHLY and CDR2 FYNNEI. The CDR3 region has the DNA TGTGCCAGCAACGGACCTCAGGGCCGAGAAGCTTTCTTT. It codes for CASNGPQGREAFF.

This clonotype was counted at least ten times. The V and J genes are TRBV7-6 and TRBJ2-2; D gene uncertain. The CDR3 length is 15 residues. Germline values: CDR1 SGHVS, CDR2 FNYEAQ. Trimming cost V 4 bases and J 5 bases, with 14 bases left between them. CDR3 DNA: TGTGCCAGCAGCTCTCTGAAGGGTCGGACCGGGGAGCTGTTTTTT. It specifies CASSSLKGRTGELFF.

This clonotype appeared many times. The chain employs TRBV27 and TRBJ2-7; D is unclear. V was cut by 7 bases and J by 6 bases, with 7 bases left in between. The CDR3 is made up of 10 amino acids. In germline, CDR1 is MNHEY, CDR2 SMNVEV (reference sequence). CDR3: CASTVGEQYF. The CDR3 DNA reads TGTGCCAGCACCGTGGGCGAGCAGTACTTC.

This clonotype was counted ten times or more. The chain has TRBV5-1 and TRBJ1-1, with TRBD1 matching 8 bases. Germline-derived CDR1 and CDR2 are SGHRS and YFSETQ. The junction had 5 bases not matched to a gene; V was cut back by 4 bases and J by 0 bases. The length of the CDR3 is 15 residues. CDR3 in amino acids: CASSPQTGVNTEAFF. The CDR3 bases are TGCGCCAGCAGCCCTCAGACAGGGGTGAACACTGAAGCTTTCTTT. Full variable domain (outside the CDR3, taken from reference TRBV5-1 and TRBJ1-1): KAGVTQTPRYLIKTRGQQVTLSCSPISGHRSVSWYQQTPGQGLQFLFEYFSETQRNKGNFPGRFSGRQFSNSRSEMNVSTLELGDSALYLCASSPQTGVNTEAFFGQGTRLTVV.

The chain combines TRBV19 with TRBJ2-5; a weak D match, TRBD2 (5 bases). Per the germline V gene, CDR1 is LNHDA and CDR2 is SQIVND (reference sequence). V shed 6 bases and J shed 4 bases, with 18 bases lying between them. The CDR3 sequence is 15 residues long. CDR3 coding DNA: TGTGCCAGTAGCCAGGAGGAAGTCCCCCGAGAGACCCAGTACTTC. Amino acid sequence: CASSQEEVPRETQYF.

This clonotype was detected only a few times. The chain carries TRBV5-8 and TRBJ1-4, with D possibly TRBD1 on 6 matching bases. From germline, CDR1 is SGHTS and CDR2 YDEGEE. The CDR3 has 13 amino acids. Trimming removed 7 bases at V and 8 bases at J, with 15 bases between. CDR3 sequence: CASRDRSIEKLFF. CDR3 coding DNA: TGTGCCAGCCGCGACAGGAGCATCGAAAAACTGTTTTTT.

This chain links TRBV10-3 with TRBJ1-4; D call uncertain. V lost 5 bases, J lost 8 bases, and 12 bases lay in between. The CDR3 has 13 residues. Per germline, CDR1 ENHRY and CDR2 SYGVKD. The CDR3 loop is CAISIGPGEKLFF. The CDR3 DNA sequence: TGTGCCATCAGTATAGGTCCGGGGGAAAAACTGTTTTTT.

Many counts were recorded for this clonotype. This CDR3 reads CSARGQPNEKLFF. The CDR3 region has the DNA TGCAGTGCTCGAGGGCAGCCTAATGAAAAACTGTTTTTT. This chain uses TRBV20-1 with TRBJ1-4; D gene uncertain. Germline CDR1 and CDR2: DFQATT and SNEGSKA (reference sequence). The length of the CDR3 is 13 residues. V was trimmed by 5 bases and J by 3 bases, leaving 10 bases between them.

This clonotype was recorded many times. CDR3 sequence reads: CASRTTGTGSFEQYF. Here the CDR3 DNA reads TGTGCCAGCAGGACCACCGGGACAGGGTCGTTCGAGCAGTACTTC. The chain is built from TRBV28 and TRBJ2-7; 9 nucleotides agree with TRBD1. The CDR3 totals 15 residues. Germline CDR1 is MDHEN and CDR2 is SYDVKM. The V and J ends lost 6 bases and 6 bases, in that order; junction bases with no gene match: 12.

The gene calls are TRBV19 and TRBJ2-5, with 7 positions matching TRBD1. The V gene's germline CDR1 is LNHDA and CDR2 SQIVND (reference sequence). V was clipped by 5 bases and J by 5 bases; unmatched bases: 5. The CDR3 is 13 amino acids. CDR3 bases: TGTGCCAGTAGTGGACAGGAACGGGAGACCCAGTACTTC. Its translation: CASSGQERETQYF.

The CDR3 sequence: CAWSAGSGVSYEQYF. The DNA for the CDR3 is TGTGCCTGGAGCGCTGGTAGCGGGGTGTCTTACGAGCAGTACTTC. The V gene is TRBV30, the J gene TRBJ2-7; 8 bases are shared with TRBD2. This CDR3 spans 15 amino acids. In germline, CDR1 is GTSNPN, CDR2 SVGIG (reference sequence). The ends lost 3 bases at V and 4 bases at J; junction bases unmatched: 11.

This clonotype was observed many times. V and J are TRBV10-2 and TRBJ2-2, with D possibly TRBD2 on 5 matching bases. Trimming removed 6 bases at V and 10 bases at J, with 30 bases between. The CDR3 is 18 residues long. In germline, CDR1 is WSHSY, CDR2 SAAADI. The DNA for the CDR3 is TGCGCCAGCAGCGCGCTAGTAGGTTACGGGGTGAAAGGGCCGGAGCTGTTTTTT. Protein sequence: CASSALVGYGVKGPELFF.

In this sample, this clonotype turned up many times. The genes are TRBV9 and TRBJ1-1, with a weak D call TRBD1 (6 bases). Trimming cost V 0 bases and J 5 bases, with 20 bases left between them. Germline-derived CDR1 and CDR2 are SGDLS and YYNGEE. The CDR3 contains 17 residues. The CDR3, as DNA: TGTGCCAGCAGCGTAGTCAGCACGGGACAAGGTGGTACTGAAGCTTTCTTT. Amino acids: CASSVVSTGQGGTEAFF.

The V and J genes are TRBV6-1 and TRBJ2-7; weak D call: TRBD1 (6 bases). Per germline, CDR1 MNHNS and CDR2 SASEGT. Trimming removed 8 bases from V and 6 bases from J, with 17 bases in between. The CDR3 contains 13 residues. CDR3 sequence: CASRVGGTSEQYF. Here the CDR3 DNA reads TGTGCCAGCCGGGTAGGGGGTACCTCCGAGCAGTACTTC.

This clonotype has just a few counts. The chain carries TRBV7-9 and TRBJ1-6, with 8 nucleotides matching TRBD1. Per germline, CDR1 SEHNR and CDR2 FQNEAQ (reference sequence). The CDR3 has 15 amino acids. Trimming removed 4 bases from V and 10 bases from J; junction bases left unmatched: 9. CDR3 bases: TGTGCCAGCAGCTCGACAGGGGCGGGGAGGTCACCCCTCCACTTT. As protein: CASSSTGAGRSPLHF.

This clonotype was seen at least ten times. This chain links TRBV28 with TRBJ1-5, with D possibly TRBD1 on 6 matching bases. The germline V gene has CDR1 MDHEN and CDR2 SYDVKM. CDR3 length: 16 amino acids. Trimming left V 6 bases short and J 0 bases short, with 15 bases between. CDR3 residues: CASSPARGDSNQPQHF. As DNA, the CDR3 is TGTGCCAGCAGCCCCGCGAGGGGGGATAGCAATCAGCCCCAGCATTTT.

Many counts were recorded for this clonotype. CDR3 sequence: CASSVQIQNTEAFF. The CDR3 coding sequence is TGCGCCAGCAGCGTACAGATCCAGAACACTGAAGCTTTCTTT. The chain joins TRBV4-1 to TRBJ1-1; D is ambiguous. The V gene's germline CDR1 is MGHRA and CDR2 YSYEKL. The ends were cut back, 5 bases at V and 1 base at J, with 11 bases in the middle. The length of the CDR3 is 14 residues.

V gene TRBV7-9 combines with J gene TRBJ2-5; TRBD2 agrees at 9 bases. The CDR3 runs 17 residues. CDR1 and CDR2 (germline): SEHNR, FQNEAQ (reference sequence). V shed 2 bases and J 0 bases; nucleotides not matched to a gene: 7. CDR3 amino acids: CASSLPRGGLDQETQYF. The CDR3 nucleotides are TGTGCCAGCAGCTTACCGCGGGGGGGCCTTGACCAAGAGACCCAGTACTTC.

This clonotype occurred many times. The gene calls are TRBV29-1 and TRBJ1-5; a weak D match, TRBD1 (6 bases). The CDR3 is made up of 13 amino acids. Trimming took off 4 bases at V and 3 bases at J, with 10 bases between the two ends. Germline assignment: CDR1 SQVTM and CDR2 ANQGSEA. This chain's CDR3 is CSVVSGVNQPQHF. The CDR3, as DNA: TGCAGCGTTGTGTCAGGGGTCAATCAGCCCCAGCATTTT.

The V and J genes are TRBV6-1 and TRBJ2-5, with D hard to call. This CDR3 contains 15 residues. Germline V gene data show CDR1 as MNHNS and CDR2 as SASEGT. V was clipped by 11 bases and J by 0 bases, with 19 bases between them. CDR3 DNA: TGTGCCGTCTCAGCCACGTTTTTTAACCAAGAGACCCAGTACTTC. Amino acid sequence: CAVSATFFNQETQYF.